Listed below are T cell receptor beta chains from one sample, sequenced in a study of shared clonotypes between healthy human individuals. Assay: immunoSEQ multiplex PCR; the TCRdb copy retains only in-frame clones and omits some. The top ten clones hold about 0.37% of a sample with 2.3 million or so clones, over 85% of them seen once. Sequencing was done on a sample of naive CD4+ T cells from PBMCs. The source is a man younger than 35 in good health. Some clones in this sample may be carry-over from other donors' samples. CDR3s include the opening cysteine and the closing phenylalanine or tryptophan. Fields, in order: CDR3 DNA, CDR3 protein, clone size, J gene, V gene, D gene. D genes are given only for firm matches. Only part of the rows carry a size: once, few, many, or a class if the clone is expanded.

TGTGCCAGTAGTATAGACCCGAACGCCGGGGAGCTGTTTTTT CASSIDPNAGELFF . TRBJ2-2 TRBV19 .
TGTGCCAGCAGCGAACTGCGAGGCTACGAGCAGTACTTC CASSELRGYEQYF . TRBJ2-7 TRBV2 .
TGTGCCTGGAGTGAGGGGACCACGGCCCTCGGGGACGAGCAGTACTTC CAWSEGTTALGDEQYF . TRBJ2-7 TRBV30 .
TGTGCCAGCAGTCGGTTTGGGGACGTGAACACTGAAGCTTTCTTT CASSRFGDVNTEAFF . TRBJ1-1 TRBV27 .
TGTGCCAGCAGTTTAAGCGGGACTAGCGGGAGCCTAAAGACCTACGAGCAGTACTTC CASSLSGTSGSLKTYEQYF once TRBJ2-7 TRBV28 TRBD2
TGCGCCAGCAGCCCAACAGGGCGGCCTCGCACAGATACGCAGTATTTT CASSPTGRPRTDTQYF once TRBJ2-3 TRBV5-1 .
TGTGCCAGCAGCTTAGAAACAGGCGATACGCAGTATTTT CASSLETGDTQYF . TRBJ2-3 TRBV7-9 .
TGTGCCAGCAGCCAAGGGAGGGTCACTGAAGCTTTCTTT CASSQGRVTEAFF . TRBJ1-1 TRBV4-2 .
TGCGCCAGCAGCCAGCGACTAGCGGGACTAACGGGGACCCAGTACTTC CASSQRLAGLTGTQYF . TRBJ2-5 TRBV4-3 TRBD2
TGTGCCAGCAGCGCCTGGGCGGGGGCGGCCACAGATACGCAGTATTTT CASSAWAGAATDTQYF . TRBJ2-3 TRBV5-4 .
TGTGCCAGTAGTAGGAAACCATGGGGCTACAATGAGCAGTTCTTC CASSRKPWGYNEQFF . TRBJ2-1 TRBV19 .
TGTGCCAGCAGCCAAGATTGGACAGCGATCAATCAGCCCCAGCATTTT CASSQDWTAINQPQHF . TRBJ1-5 TRBV4-2 .
TGTGCCAGTAGTATAGGCCCTTTCAGGGGTAAGATTTCCCAAGCTTTCTTT CASSIGPFRGKISQAFF . TRBJ1-1 TRBV19 .
TGTGCCAGTAGTACAAGACAGGGGTTCACCGGGGAGCTGTTTTTT CASSTRQGFTGELFF once TRBJ2-2 TRBV19 TRBD1
TGTGCCATCAGGCGGGACGGTAGCCGGCCCCCGAACACTGAAGCTTTCTTT CAIRRDGSRPPNTEAFF once TRBJ1-1 TRBV10-3 .
TGCGCCAGCAGCCAACCCCAACTAGCGGCCCAGGGGACCCAGTACTTC CASSQPQLAAQGTQYF . TRBJ2-5 TRBV4-1 TRBD2
TGTGCCAGCATTGGGGGATCGGGGGCCTCCTACGAGCAGTACTTC CASIGGSGASYEQYF . TRBJ2-7 TRBV2 .
TGTGCCAGCAGTCAACGGGACAGTTTTCAAAGGGGGGGGACTGGGAAAGAGACCCAGTACTTC CASSQRDSFQRGGTGKETQYF . TRBJ2-5 TRBV27 .
TGCGCCACTTGTGATAGCGGGGTTTACAATGAGCAGTTCTTC CATCDSGVYNEQFF . TRBJ2-1 TRBV5-1 TRBD2
TGTGCCAGAGCCCCGTCCCGGGGAATTCTAGAGCAGTACTTC CARAPSRGILEQYF . TRBJ2-7 TRBV2 .
TGTGCCAGCTCAACCGCCGGGACAGGGATGAACACTGAAGCTTTCTTT CASSTAGTGMNTEAFF . TRBJ1-1 TRBV18 TRBD1
TGTGCCAGCAGCCGAGTCAGCACAGATACGCAGTATTTT CASSRVSTDTQYF . TRBJ2-3 TRBV5-4 .
TGTGCCAGCAGCTTGGGGACCTATTACGAGCAGTACTTC CASSLGTYYEQYF . TRBJ2-7 TRBV7-9 .
TGTGCCAGCAGCGCTCAGGGACAGTTGAACACTGAAGCTTTCTTT CASSAQGQLNTEAFF few TRBJ1-1 TRBV9 TRBD1
TGTGCCAGCAGCTTCCGGACTAGCGGCAACTCCTACGAGCAGTACTTC CASSFRTSGNSYEQYF . TRBJ2-7 TRBV7-8 TRBD2
TGCAGCGGGGGACTACAAGAGACCCAGTACTTC CSGGLQETQYF . TRBJ2-5 TRBV29-1 TRBD2
TGTGCTAGTGTCTTCAAGGCCGGGACGGTCAATCAGCCCCAGCATTTT CASVFKAGTVNQPQHF . TRBJ1-5 TRBV12-5 .
TGCGCCAGCAGCCCGGGCATTGAGACCCAGTACTTC CASSPGIETQYF . TRBJ2-5 TRBV5-1 .
TGTGCCAGCAGCTCCCAGACAGGGAACACTGAAGCTTTCTTT CASSSQTGNTEAFF once TRBJ1-1 TRBV5-5 .
TGTGCCAGCAGTTTATTGGCGGCCGGAACCGGGGAGCTGTTTTTT CASSLLAAGTGELFF . TRBJ2-2 TRBV28 .
TGTGCCAGCAGTTACTCTTCACAGGGTTTTGGTGAAAAACTGTTTTTT CASSYSSQGFGEKLFF . TRBJ1-4 TRBV6-5 .
TGTGCCAGCAGCTTAGTCAGTGCGGCAGTAAATGAAAAACTGTTTTTT CASSLVSAAVNEKLFF few TRBJ1-4 TRBV7-9 .
TGTGCCAGCAGTGAAGCGGGAAGGTTGAAGGGCGACATTCAGTACTTC CASSEAGRLKGDIQYF . TRBJ2-4 TRBV6-1 .
TGTGCCAGCAGGCCATCGGGACTAGCGGGAGGTGTCATCTACGAGCAGTACTTC CASRPSGLAGGVIYEQYF . TRBJ2-7 TRBV11-2 TRBD2
TGTGCCAGCAGTTTAAAAGGGGACCAGCCCCAGCATTTT CASSLKGDQPQHF . TRBJ1-5 TRBV28 .
TGTGCCAGCAGTCCTACAGGGGAACCCTACAATGAGCAGTTCTTC CASSPTGEPYNEQFF . TRBJ2-1 TRBV28 TRBD1
TGCGCCAGCAGCTTGTCCGGGTCCGATGGGGCCAACGTCCTGACTTTC CASSLSGSDGANVLTF . TRBJ2-6 TRBV5-1 .
TGTGCCAGCAGCTTAGTTATGAACACTGAAGCTTTCTTT CASSLVMNTEAFF few TRBJ1-1 TRBV13 .
TGCGCCAGCAGCTTGGCCGGAAGGGTAGTAAACACTGAAGCTTTCTTT CASSLAGRVVNTEAFF . TRBJ1-1 TRBV5-1 .
TGTGCCAGCTCACCCGGGACAGGGGGAGGAGGCTACACCTTC CASSPGTGGGGYTF . TRBJ1-2 TRBV18 TRBD1
TGTGCCAGCCTACCTCAGGTGGTACAGGCGGCTTTCTTT CASLPQVVQAAFF . TRBJ1-1 TRBV28 .
TGTGCCAGCAGCTTCGGGACTAGCGGGAGAAATGAGCAGTTCTTC CASSFGTSGRNEQFF . TRBJ2-1 TRBV7-3 TRBD2
TGTGCCAGCAGCCCACCCGGCGGGGAGCTGTTTTTT CASSPPGGELFF . TRBJ2-2 TRBV11-3 .
TGCGCCAGCAGCTCACCCACCGGTGCCCCCCGGATGGCGGAGCAGTTCTTC CASSSPTGAPRMAEQFF . TRBJ2-1 TRBV5-1 .
TGTGCCAGCAGTAATGCCGTGACAGGGGCCATCTACGAGCAGTACTTC CASSNAVTGAIYEQYF . TRBJ2-7 TRBV27 TRBD1